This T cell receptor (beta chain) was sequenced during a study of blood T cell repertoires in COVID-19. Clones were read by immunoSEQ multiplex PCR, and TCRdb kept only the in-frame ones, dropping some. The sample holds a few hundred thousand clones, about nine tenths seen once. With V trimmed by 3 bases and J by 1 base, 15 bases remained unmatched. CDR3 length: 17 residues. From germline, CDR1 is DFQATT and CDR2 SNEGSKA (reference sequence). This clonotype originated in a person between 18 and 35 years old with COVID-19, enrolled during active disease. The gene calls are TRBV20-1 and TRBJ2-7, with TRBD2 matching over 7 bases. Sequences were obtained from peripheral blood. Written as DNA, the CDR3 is TGCAGTGCTAGTAATACCTGGGGTAGCGGGCCATCCTACGAGCAGTACTTC. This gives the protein CSASNTWGSGPSYEQYF.